One T cell receptor beta chain is described in this entry. This clonotype has ten or more counts. Its antigen specificity is not known. Base qualities are missing; no much larger clone stands one base away. This sample was taken from a study of T cells of healthy individuals (dated by TCRdb to about 2018). The method behind the library was 5' RACE. Sequencing was performed on an Illumina MiSeq. TCRdb passed the public sequencing reads through fastp at Q25 and MiXCR, retaining productive beta sequences. Records with the same CDR3 protein are collapsed into one entry carrying the most frequent genes and DNA. This sample comprises about 82,000 distinct CDR3 sequences, roughly 5% of them detected only once. Jointly, the top ten make up about 7.5% of the sample. The receptor's source is a female donor in good health.

The sequenced DNA: TGTGCCAGCAGTTTGCTTCGACTAGACACAGATACGCAGTATTTT. It specifies CASSLLRLDTDTQYF. The rearrangement joined TRBV12-3 or TRBV12-4 to TRBJ2-3, and the D gene may be TRBD2, 6 bases matching. From cysteine to phenylalanine, the CDR3 is 15 amino acids long. Left in the record is the CDR3 DNA by itself, 45 bases read in frame from the first base. V and J lose 3 bases and 2 bases, and a span of 12 bases separates them.